Following are 6 T cell receptor beta chains from one sample sequenced in a study of early T cells in non-severe SARS-CoV-2 infection. Each CDR3 protein gets one entry after TCRdb re-called the 5' RACE reads with MiXCR. This table holds tens of thousands of distinct CDR3 sequences, 8.5% to 10% found once. The sample was whole blood. Receptor source: an adult who was a healthcare worker with PCR-confirmed SARS-CoV-2 infection or an uninfected control (not recorded which).

This clonotype was picked up many times. This chain connects TRBV29-1 to TRBJ2-1; perhaps TRBD1 as D (6 bases). CDR1 and CDR2 (germline): SQVTM, ANQGSEA. The CDR3 has 15 amino acids. V lost 3 bases to trimming and J lost 3 bases, with 15 bases between them. This CDR3 is CSVDPPRGSYNEQFF. The CDR3 DNA is TGCAGCGTTGACCCTCCCAGGGGCAGCTACAATGAGCAGTTCTTC.

This clonotype showed up just a few times. CDR3 nucleotides: TGTGCCAGCAGTTACTCCGGGATGAACACTGAAGCTTTCTTT. This gives the protein CASSYSGMNTEAFF. The chain combines TRBV6-5 with TRBJ1-1; D remains unclear. The CDR3 length is 14 residues. The germline CDR1 and CDR2 sequences are MNHEY and SVGAGI. Trimming stripped 0 bases from V and 0 bases from J, with 5 bases between.

This clonotype was counted between two and nine times. The chain links TRBV7-3 to TRBJ2-2, with D perhaps TRBD2 (5 bases). Germline CDR1 SGHTA, CDR2 FQGTGA. The CDR3 is 15 amino acids. V lost 5 bases and J lost 5, with 15 bases in between. The CDR3 is CASSPGRQLTGELFF. DNA for the CDR3: TGTGCCAGCAGCCCGGGGAGACAATTAACCGGGGAGCTGTTTTTT.

There are many counts of this clonotype. This chain joins TRBV6-2 or TRBV6-3 and TRBJ1-2; the D gene is possibly TRBD1 (5 bases). This CDR3 is 12 amino acids long. The germline gives CDR1 MNHEY, CDR2 SVGEGT. Trimming cost V 6 bases and J 4 bases, with 9 bases left between them. CDR3 in amino acids: CASRRDVYGYTF. The CDR3 bases are TGTGCCAGCAGACGGGACGTCTATGGCTACACCTTC.

The chain recombines TRBV5-1 with TRBJ2-1, with a weak D call TRBD2 (5 bases). The CDR3 extends over 14 amino acids. From germline, CDR1 is SGHRS and CDR2 YFSETQ. The ends were cut back, 2 bases at V and 5 bases at J, with 11 bases in the middle. The CDR3 coding sequence is TGCGCCAGCAGCTTATTCGATAGCGACAATGAGCAGTTCTTC. Its translation: CASSLFDSDNEQFF.

This clonotype was picked up a small number of times. The chain carries TRBV7-9 and TRBJ1-1; no clear D gene. V lost 4 bases to trimming and J lost 5 bases, with 11 bases between them. Looked up from germline, CDR1 is SEHNR and CDR2 is FQNEAQ (reference sequence). This CDR3 has 13 residues. CDR3 sequence (DNA): TGTGCCAGCAGCTACATAGGCGGGACTGAAGCTTTCTTT. Encoded protein: CASSYIGGTEAFF. The variable domain in full, with the rest retrieved from reference TRBV7-9 and TRBJ1-1, is DTGVSQNPRHKITKRGQNVTFRCDPISEHNRLYWYRQTLGQGPEFLTYFQNEAQLEKSRLLSDRFSAERPKGSFSTLEIQRTEQGDSAMYLCASSYIGGTEAFFGQGTRLTVV.